Here is one TCR beta chain with its context. What it binds is unknown. Attachment of unique molecular identifiers to individual cDNA molecules was performed in the library. TCRdb re-called the RACE reads with MiXCR, one entry per CDR3 protein. The sample yields around 150,000 distinct CDR3 sequences, about a quarter seen once. The data were taken from a study of human T cells and chemical hapten exposure. Across the whole study: Diagnoses of alopecia areata, totalis or universalis occurred in mostly female patients. Slight volume differences across pooled libraries mainly accounted for varying per-sample TCR yields. General study results and limits: The study found expanded TCRs formed significantly more large CDR3 similarity clusters than controls.

Indicated time point: patch test 3, about 24 weeks after DPC sensitization. Described treatment: therapeutic diphenylcyclopropenone sensitization with weekly scalp DPC. CDR3 length: 17 residues. The ends were cut back, 0 bases at V and 4 bases at J, with 18 bases in the middle. Per germline, CDR1 MGHRA and CDR2 YSYEKL. The sample here was whole blood, taken in connection with sensitization to the hapten diphenylcyclopropenone (DPC). This TCR was sampled from a young woman with alopecia areata. Some clones in this sample may be carry-over from other donors' samples. The V gene is TRBV4-1, the J gene TRBJ1-1; TRBD1 is a possible D gene (5 bases). As DNA, the CDR3 is TGCGCCAGCAGCCAAGATTATGGGGGGAGAGGGAGCACTGAAGCTTTCTTT. It yields the protein CASSQDYGGRGSTEAFF.